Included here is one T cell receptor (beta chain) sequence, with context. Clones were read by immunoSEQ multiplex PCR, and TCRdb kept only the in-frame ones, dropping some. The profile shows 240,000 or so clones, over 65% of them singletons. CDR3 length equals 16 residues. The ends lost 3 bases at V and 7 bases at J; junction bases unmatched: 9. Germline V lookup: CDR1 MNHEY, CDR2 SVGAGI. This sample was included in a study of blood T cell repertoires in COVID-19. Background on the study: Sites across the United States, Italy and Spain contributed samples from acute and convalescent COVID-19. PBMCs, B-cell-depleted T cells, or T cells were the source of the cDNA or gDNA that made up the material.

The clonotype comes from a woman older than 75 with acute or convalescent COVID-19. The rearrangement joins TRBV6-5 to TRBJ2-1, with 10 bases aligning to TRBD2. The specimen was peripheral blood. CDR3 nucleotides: TGTGCCAGCAGTTATTACGTATCTAGCGGGAGAAATGAGCAGTTCTTC. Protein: CASSYYVSSGRNEQFF.